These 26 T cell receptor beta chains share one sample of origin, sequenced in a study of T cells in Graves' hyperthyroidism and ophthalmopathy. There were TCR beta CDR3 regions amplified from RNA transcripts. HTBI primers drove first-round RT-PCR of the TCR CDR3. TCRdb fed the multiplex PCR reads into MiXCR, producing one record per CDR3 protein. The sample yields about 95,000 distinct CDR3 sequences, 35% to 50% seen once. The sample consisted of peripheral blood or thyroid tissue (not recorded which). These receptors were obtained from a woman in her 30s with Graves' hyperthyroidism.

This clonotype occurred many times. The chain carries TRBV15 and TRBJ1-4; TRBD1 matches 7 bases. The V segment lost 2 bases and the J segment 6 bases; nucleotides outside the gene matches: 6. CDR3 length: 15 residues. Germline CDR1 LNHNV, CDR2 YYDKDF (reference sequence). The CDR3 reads CATSRQDRRDEKLFF. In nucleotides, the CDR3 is TGTGCCACCAGCAGACAGGACAGGCGGGATGAAAAACTGTTTTTT.

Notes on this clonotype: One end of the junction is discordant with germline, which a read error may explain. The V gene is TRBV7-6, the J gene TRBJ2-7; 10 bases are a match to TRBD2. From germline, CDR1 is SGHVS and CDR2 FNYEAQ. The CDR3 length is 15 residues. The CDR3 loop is CAISRTSGISYEQYF. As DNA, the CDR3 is TGTGCCATCAGCAGGACTAGCGGAATCTCCTACGAGCAGTACTTC.

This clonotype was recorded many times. CDR3 in amino acids: CASSSTGANVLTF. The CDR3 nucleotides are TGTGCCAGCAGTTCTACCGGGGCCAACGTCCTGACTTTC. This chain uses TRBV28 with TRBJ2-6; D is unclear. V was shortened by 4 bases and J by 4 bases, with 5 bases between the two germline ends. From germline, CDR1 is MDHEN and CDR2 SYDVKM. The CDR3 has 13 residues. The whole variable domain, remainder taken from reference TRBV28 and TRBJ2-6, is DVKVTQSSRYLVKRTGEKVFLECVQDMDHENMFWYRQDPGLGLRLIYFSYDVKMKEKGDIPEGYSVSREKKERFSLILESASTNQTSMYLCASSSTGANVLTFGAGSRLTVL.

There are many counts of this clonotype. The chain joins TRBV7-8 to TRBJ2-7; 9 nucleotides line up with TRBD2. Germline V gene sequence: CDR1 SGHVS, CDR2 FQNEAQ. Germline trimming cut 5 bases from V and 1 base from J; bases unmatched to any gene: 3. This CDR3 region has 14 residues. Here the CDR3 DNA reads TGTGCCAGCAGCGAGACTAGCGGTTCCTACGAGCAGTACTTC. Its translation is CASSETSGSYEQYF.

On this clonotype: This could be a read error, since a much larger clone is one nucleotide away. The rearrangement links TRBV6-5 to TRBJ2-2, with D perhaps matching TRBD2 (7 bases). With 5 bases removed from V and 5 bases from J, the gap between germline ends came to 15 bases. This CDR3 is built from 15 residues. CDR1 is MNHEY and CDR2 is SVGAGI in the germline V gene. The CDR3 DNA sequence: TGTGCCAGCAGTGCAGAAAGGGGGGGGACCGGGGAGCTGTTTTTT. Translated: CASSAERGGTGELFF.

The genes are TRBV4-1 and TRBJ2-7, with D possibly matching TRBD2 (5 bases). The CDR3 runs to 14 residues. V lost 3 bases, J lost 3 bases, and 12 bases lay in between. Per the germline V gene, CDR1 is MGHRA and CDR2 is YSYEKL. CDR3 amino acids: CASSQEPRDYEQYF. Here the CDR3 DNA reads TGCGCCAGCAGCCAGGAACCCCGGGACTACGAGCAGTACTTC.

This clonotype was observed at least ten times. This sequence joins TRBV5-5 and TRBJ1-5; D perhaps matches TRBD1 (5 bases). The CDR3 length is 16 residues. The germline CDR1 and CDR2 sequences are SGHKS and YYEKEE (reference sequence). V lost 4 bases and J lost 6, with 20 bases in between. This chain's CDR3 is CASSTGGAGGIQPQHF. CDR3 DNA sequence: TGTGCCAGCAGCACAGGAGGGGCAGGAGGTATTCAGCCCCAGCATTTT. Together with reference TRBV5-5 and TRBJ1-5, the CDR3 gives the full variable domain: DAGVTQSPTHLIKTRGQQVTLRCSPISGHKSVSWYQQVLGQGPQFIFQYYEKEERGRGNFPDRFSARQFPNYSSELNVNALLLGDSALYLCASSTGGAGGIQPQHFGDGTRLSIL.

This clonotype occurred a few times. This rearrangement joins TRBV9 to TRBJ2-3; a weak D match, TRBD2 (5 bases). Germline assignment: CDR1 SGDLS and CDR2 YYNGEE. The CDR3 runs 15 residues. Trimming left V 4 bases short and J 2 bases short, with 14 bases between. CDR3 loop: CASSQETGFTDTQYF. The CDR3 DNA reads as TGTGCCAGCAGCCAAGAAACGGGATTCACAGATACGCAGTATTTT.

The CDR3 is CSARVMEGLETQYF. CDR3 sequence (DNA): TGCAGTGCTAGAGTGATGGAGGGATTGGAGACCCAGTACTTC. The chain carries TRBV20-1 and TRBJ2-5, with D possibly TRBD2 on 6 matching bases. V dropped 1 base and J dropped 5 bases, with 14 bases sitting between them. CDR1 and CDR2 from the germline V gene are DFQATT and SNEGSKA (reference sequence). CDR3 size: 14 residues.

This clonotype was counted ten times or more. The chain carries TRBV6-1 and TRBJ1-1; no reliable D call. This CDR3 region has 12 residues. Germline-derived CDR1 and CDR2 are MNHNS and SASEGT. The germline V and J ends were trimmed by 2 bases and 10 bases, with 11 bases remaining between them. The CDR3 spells CASSEWPEGAFF. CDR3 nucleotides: TGTGCCAGCAGTGAATGGCCCGAGGGAGCTTTCTTT.

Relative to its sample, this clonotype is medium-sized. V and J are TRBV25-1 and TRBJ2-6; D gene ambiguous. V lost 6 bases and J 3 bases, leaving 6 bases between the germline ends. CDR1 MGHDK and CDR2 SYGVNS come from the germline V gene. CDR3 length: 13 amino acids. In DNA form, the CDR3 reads TGTGCCAGCAGGGCGAATGGGGCCAACGTCCTGACTTTC. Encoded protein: CASRANGANVLTF.

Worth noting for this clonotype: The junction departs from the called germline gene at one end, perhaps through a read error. The CDR3 region is CGARPGVRGTQCF. The CDR3 DNA is TGCGGTGCTAGACCAGGGGTGAGAGGGACCCAGTGCTTC. This chain uses TRBV20-1 with TRBJ2-5, with TRBD1 as a possible D gene (6 bases). CDR3 size: 13 residues. The germline V gene has CDR1 DFQATT and CDR2 SNEGSKA (reference sequence).

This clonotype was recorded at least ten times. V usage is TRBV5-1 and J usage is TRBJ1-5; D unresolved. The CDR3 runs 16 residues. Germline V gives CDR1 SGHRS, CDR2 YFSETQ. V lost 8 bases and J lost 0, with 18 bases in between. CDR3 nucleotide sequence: TGCGCCAGTTTTCTGGGCCGTTTCTGTAGCAATCAGCCCCAGCATTTT. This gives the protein CASFLGRFCSNQPQHF.

The DNA for the CDR3 is TGTGCCAGCAGTCCCGGGACAGGTGAAAAACTGTTTTTT. It codes for CASSPGTGEKLFF. The chain recombines TRBV28 with TRBJ1-4, with 8 bases lining up with TRBD1. CDR1 is MDHEN and CDR2 is SYDVKM in the germline V gene. V shed 5 bases, J shed 7 bases, and the junction held 3 bases outside the gene matches. The CDR3 consists of 13 residues.

CDR3 in DNA: TGTGCCAGCAGCTCATCTAGCGGGAGGGCTCTTTATGAGCAGTACTTC. The encoded protein is CASSSSSGRALYEQYF. The J gene is TRBJ2-7, the V gene TRBV7-3, with 12 bases aligning to TRBD2. CDR1 is SGHTA, CDR2 FQGTGA, per germline. The CDR3 runs 16 residues. Trimming at V came to 4 bases and at J to 7 bases, leaving 11 bases not matched to a gene.

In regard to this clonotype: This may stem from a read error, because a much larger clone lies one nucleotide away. The CDR3: CASAEIGTDTQHF. Here the CDR3 DNA reads TGCGCCAGCGCCGAAATAGGCACAGATACGCAGCATTTT. J is TRBJ2-3 and V is TRBV10-2; D ambiguous. The J call may be mistaken, given a closer DNA end match to TRBJ1-5. The CDR3 is made up of 13 amino acids. Germline V gives CDR1 WSHSY, CDR2 SAAADI.

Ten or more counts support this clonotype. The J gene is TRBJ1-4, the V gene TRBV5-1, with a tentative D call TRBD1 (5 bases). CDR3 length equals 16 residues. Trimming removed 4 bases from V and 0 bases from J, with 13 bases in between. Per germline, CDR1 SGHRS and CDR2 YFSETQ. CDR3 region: CASSPMGGSTNEKLFF. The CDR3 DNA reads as TGCGCCAGCAGCCCCATGGGGGGGTCAACTAATGAAAAACTGTTTTTT.

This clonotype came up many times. The CDR3 loop is CASTRQGAAYGYTF. CDR3 coding DNA: TGTGCCAGCACCCGACAGGGGGCGGCCTATGGCTACACCTTC. V and J are TRBV7-9 and TRBJ1-2, with 10 bases that match TRBD1. The germline CDR1 and CDR2 sequences are SEHNR and FQNEAQ (reference sequence). V shed 7 bases, J shed 4 bases, and the junction held 6 bases outside the gene matches. This CDR3 spans 14 amino acids.

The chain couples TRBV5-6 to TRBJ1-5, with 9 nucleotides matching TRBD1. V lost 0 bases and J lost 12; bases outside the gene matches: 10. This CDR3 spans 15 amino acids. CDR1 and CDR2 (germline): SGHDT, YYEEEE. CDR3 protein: CASSLGGQGTRLQHF. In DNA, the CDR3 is TGTGCCAGCAGCTTGGGGGGACAGGGTACTCGGCTCCAGCATTTT.

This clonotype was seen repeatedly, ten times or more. Written as DNA, the CDR3 is TGCAGTGCGACCCCCGACCACCTAGGGGAAAAACTGTTTTTT. Its translation is CSATPDHLGEKLFF. The chain uses TRBV20-1 and TRBJ1-4; unclear D gene. From germline, CDR1 is DFQATT and CDR2 SNEGSKA (reference sequence). The CDR3 loop spans 14 amino acids. Trimming took off 6 bases at V and 8 bases at J, with 19 bases between the two ends.

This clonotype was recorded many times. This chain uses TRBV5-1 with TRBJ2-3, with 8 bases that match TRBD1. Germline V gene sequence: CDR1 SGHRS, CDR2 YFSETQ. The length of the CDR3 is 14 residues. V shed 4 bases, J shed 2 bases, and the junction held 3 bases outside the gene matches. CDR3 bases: TGCGCCAGCAGCGAGACAGGGGACACAGATACGCAGTATTTT. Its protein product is CASSETGDTDTQYF.

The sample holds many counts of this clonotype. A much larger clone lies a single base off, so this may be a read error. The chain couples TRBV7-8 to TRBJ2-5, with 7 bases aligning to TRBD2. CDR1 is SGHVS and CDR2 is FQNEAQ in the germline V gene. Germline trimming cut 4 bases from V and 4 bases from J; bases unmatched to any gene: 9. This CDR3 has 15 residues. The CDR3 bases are TGTGCCAGCAGCTCGAGCGGGGATTTTAGAGAGACCCAGTACTTC. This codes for CASSSSGDFRETQYF.

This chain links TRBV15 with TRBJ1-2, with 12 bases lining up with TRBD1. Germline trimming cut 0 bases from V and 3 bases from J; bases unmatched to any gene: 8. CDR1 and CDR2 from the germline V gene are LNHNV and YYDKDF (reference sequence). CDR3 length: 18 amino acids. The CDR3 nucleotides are TGTGCCACCAGCAGAGATGGCCGGGACAGGGGGCATTACTATGGCTACACCTTC. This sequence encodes CATSRDGRDRGHYYGYTF. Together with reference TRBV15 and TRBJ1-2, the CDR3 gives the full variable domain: DAMVIQNPRYQVTQFGKPVTLSCSQTLNHNVMYWYQQKSSQAPKLLFHYYDKDFNNEADTPDNFQSRRPNTSFCFLDIRSPGLGDTAMYLCATSRDGRDRGHYYGYTFGSGTRLTVV.

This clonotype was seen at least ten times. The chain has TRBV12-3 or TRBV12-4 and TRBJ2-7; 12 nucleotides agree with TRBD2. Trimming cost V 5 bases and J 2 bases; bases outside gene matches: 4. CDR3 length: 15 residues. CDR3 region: CASSLGLAGTYEQYF. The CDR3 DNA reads TGTGCCAGCAGTCTGGGACTAGCGGGCACCTACGAGCAGTACTTC.

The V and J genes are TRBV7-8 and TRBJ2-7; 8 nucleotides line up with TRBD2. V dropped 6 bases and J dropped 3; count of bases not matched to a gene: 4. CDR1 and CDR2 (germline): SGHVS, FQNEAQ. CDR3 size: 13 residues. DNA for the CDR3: TGTGCCAGCAGTACGGGGGGGCTCTACGAGCAGTACTTC. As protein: CASSTGGLYEQYF. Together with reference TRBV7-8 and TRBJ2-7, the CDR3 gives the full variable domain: GAGVSQSPRYKVAKRGQDVALRCDPISGHVSLFWYQQALGQGPEFLTYFQNEAQLDKSGLPSDRFFAERPEGSVSTLKIQRTQQEDSAVYLCASSTGGLYEQYFGPGTRLTVT.

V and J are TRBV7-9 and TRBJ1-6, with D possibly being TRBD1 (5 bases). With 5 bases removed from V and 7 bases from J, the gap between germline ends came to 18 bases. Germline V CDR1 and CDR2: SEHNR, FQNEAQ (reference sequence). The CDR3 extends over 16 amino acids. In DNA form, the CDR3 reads TGTGCCAGCAGCCGGGCTACGGGGGATGGGAATTCACCCCTCCACTTT. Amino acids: CASSRATGDGNSPLHF.